The entry that follows covers one T cell receptor (beta chain) sequence. As processed by the authors: The assay estimated nucleated cells by amplifying reference gene primers. Repertoires were generated with immunoSEQ multiplex PCR, while TCRdb's copy carries only in-frame clones and drops some. V and J calls plus clone size are reproduced from that table; the DNA served to infer D and trimming. The table lists about 120,000 clones, less than 90% of them singletons, with about 7% in the top ten. The data belong to a study of blood T cell repertoires in COVID-19. Study summary: Samples came from the United States, Italy and Spain, spanning acute and convalescent COVID-19. Sample material is recorded as cDNA or gDNA derived from T cells, B-cell-depleted T cells, or PBMCs.

CDR3 length: 15 amino acids. Germline CDR1 and CDR2: SGHRS and YFSETQ. Trimming left V 0 bases short and J 3 bases short, with 9 bases between. This clonotype was obtained from an elderly man with active or convalescent COVID-19. The chain recombines TRBV5-1 with TRBJ2-2; D is uncertain. Sequencing input: peripheral blood. CDR3 coding DNA: TGCGCCAGCAGCTTGGGAGGTTCCGACACCGGGGAGCTGTTTTTT. It is translated as CASSLGGSDTGELFF.